This T cell receptor (beta chain) was identified during a study of CD8+ T cells in alopecia areata. Whole-study findings and limits: Among patients, TCR sharing was less clear than in mice, a difference possibly due in part to HLA diversity in the patient population. Tofacitinib delivered significant drops in scalp clonality and in expanded CD8+ clones among the top 100.

Treatment given: oral pan-JAK inhibitor, 5-10 mg twice daily. RNA was extracted and reverse transcribed into cDNA as the sequencing template. Only in-frame clones appear in the TCRdb table, and some are missing; sequencing was by immunoSEQ multiplex PCR. The data contain about 210,000 clones, 64% of them singletons. Note on this clone: Its specificity is unknown.

This CDR3 contains 15 residues. Losses at the gene ends were 5 bases for V and 3 bases for J; bases not matched to a gene: 8. The V gene's germline CDR1 is SGHAT and CDR2 FQNNGV. This sample comprised CD4+ T cells sorted from blood, obtained at week 4, from a patient treated with tofacitinib. The receptor was derived from a human donor with alopecia areata. This rearrangement joins TRBV11-2 to TRBJ1-1; TRBD1 aligns across 8 bases. The CDR3 sequence: CASSLGTGLDTEAFF. The DNA for the CDR3 is TGTGCCAGCAGCCTAGGGACAGGATTGGACACTGAAGCTTTCTTT.